Ten or more counts support the clone carrying this T cell receptor beta chain. Its target is unknown. TCR beta CDR3 regions were amplified from RNA transcripts. HTBI primers were employed in first-round RT-PCR, then a second-round multiplex PCR followed. Each CDR3 protein gets one entry after TCRdb re-called the multiplex PCR reads with MiXCR. The data show roughly 700,000 distinct CDR3 sequences, with roughly two fifths seen just once and 40% to 45% held by the top ten. Among the exclusions were patients with other autoimmune diseases, uncontrolled infections, pregnancy or lactation. V was cut by 1 base and J by 6 bases, with 6 bases left in between. This CDR3 has 11 amino acids. The germline CDR1 and CDR2 sequences are DFQATT and SNEGSKA (reference sequence). The sample originates from a study of Graves' ophthalmopathy and Graves' hyperthyroidism. Study-level points and caveats: The 13-signature model separated ophthalmopathy from stable hyperthyroidism at 85% to 90% sensitivity and roughly 83% specificity. Most expanded thyroid clonotypes above 0.001 frequency also appeared in blood.

Sequenced input: peripheral blood. The V gene is TRBV20-1, the J gene TRBJ1-2; no clear D gene. The sequence derives from an adult man with Graves' ophthalmopathy. CDR3 sequence: CSARARHGYTF. The CDR3 region has the DNA TGCAGTGCTAGAGCTAGGCATGGCTACACCTTC.